This entry lists 13 T cell receptor beta chains sequenced from one sample in a study of cytomegalovirus exposure and HLA in healthy donors. The PCR was carried out with 60 Vbeta primers and 13 Jbeta primers. Assay used: immunoSEQ multiplex PCR; TCRdb lists only in-frame clones, some missing. The sample records 150,000 to 200,000 clones, roughly 76% being singletons. The sample taken for sequencing was PBMCs. These receptors all stem from a woman in her forties or fifties in good health and CMV-seronegative.

This clone was recorded once. The chain recombines TRBV4-3 with TRBJ2-1, with 10 positions matching TRBD2. Germline values: CDR1 LGHNA, CDR2 YSLEER. CDR3 size: 15 residues. With 0 bases clipped from V and 8 bases from J, the junction kept 4 bases outside the gene matches. The CDR3 region has the DNA TGCGCCAGCAGCCAAGAGGGACTAGCGTCCGATGAGCAGTTCTTC. It encodes CASSQEGLASDEQFF.

The V call is TRBV19, the J call TRBJ1-1, with D perhaps TRBD1 (6 bases). The length of the CDR3 is 16 residues. Germline V CDR1 and CDR2: LNHDA, SQIVND (reference sequence). Deletions cut 3 bases from V and 0 bases from J, with 14 bases between. Here the CDR3 reads CASSIGRGIMNTEAFF. Here the CDR3 DNA reads TGTGCCAGTAGTATCGGCAGGGGCATTATGAACACTGAAGCTTTCTTT. The whole variable domain, filled in from reference TRBV19 and TRBJ1-1, reads DGGITQSPKYLFRKEGQNVTLSCEQNLNHDAMYWYRQDPGQGLRLIYYSQIVNDFQKGDIAEGYSVSREKKESFPLTVTSAQKNPTAFYLCASSIGRGIMNTEAFFGQGTRLTVV.

This chain connects TRBV9 to TRBJ2-3; TRBD2 aligns across 11 bases. V lost 0 bases and J lost 4; bases outside the gene matches: 7. CDR3 size: 17 residues. The germline CDR1 and CDR2 sequences are SGDLS and YYNGEE. CDR3 bases: TGTGCCAGCAGCGTAGCCCTTAGCGGGAGGGCCGCAGATACGCAGTATTTT. Translated: CASSVALSGRAADTQYF.

The sample holds one count of this clone. V gene TRBV18 combines with J gene TRBJ1-1; D not certain. Trimming removed 2 bases from V and 8 bases from J, with 12 bases in between. This CDR3 has 13 amino acids. Looked up from germline, CDR1 is KGHSH and CDR2 is LQKENI. The CDR3 loop reads CASSPTDTFEAFF. DNA for the CDR3: TGTGCCAGCTCACCAACTGACACCTTCGAAGCTTTCTTT.

J is TRBJ2-5 and V is TRBV9; maybe TRBD2 (6 bases). The CDR3 totals 15 residues. Germline CDR1 SGDLS, CDR2 YYNGEE. V lost 6 bases, J lost 1 base, and 16 bases lay in between. The CDR3 region has the DNA TGTGCCAGCACCCCTGGGTCGGGGGTCCAAGAGACCCAGTACTTC. It yields the protein CASTPGSGVQETQYF.

V and J are TRBV6-1 and TRBJ1-1, with D hard to call. V lost 5 bases to trimming and J lost 1 base, with 8 bases between them. Germline-derived CDR1 and CDR2 are MNHNS and SASEGT. This CDR3 spans 13 amino acids. This CDR3 is CASSSHGNTEAFF. The CDR3 nucleotides read TGTGCCAGCAGTTCCCACGGGAACACTGAAGCTTTCTTT.

The chain is built from TRBV5-6 and TRBJ2-1, with 11 bases that match TRBD2. The length of the CDR3 is 16 residues. Looked up from germline, CDR1 is SGHDT and CDR2 is YYEEEE. Trimming took 3 bases from V and 4 from J; bases not matched to a gene: 6. The CDR3 DNA sequence: TGTGCCAGCAGCTCCCTAGCGGGAGGTAAATACAATGAGCAGTTCTTC. This translates into CASSSLAGGKYNEQFF.

As regards this clone: A read error may account for a junction end that differs from germline. J is TRBJ2-2 and V is TRBV19; 9 bases match TRBD2. The CDR3 sequence is 15 residues long. CDR1 and CDR2 from the germline V gene are LNHDA and SQIVND (reference sequence). This CDR3 is CASTSGLAKTGELFF. The CDR3 DNA is TGTGCCAGTACCTCCGGACTAGCGAAGACCGGGGAGCTGTTTTTT.

In this sample, this clone turned up once. The CDR3 DNA follows: TGTGCCAGCAGTTCCGTCGGTACGCAGTATTTT. Its protein is CASSSVGTQYF. This sequence joins TRBV27 and TRBJ2-3; no clear D gene. V was trimmed by 4 bases and J by 8 bases, leaving 7 bases between them. The CDR3 loop spans 11 amino acids. Looked up from germline, CDR1 is MNHEY and CDR2 is SMNVEV (reference sequence).

This sequence joins TRBV7-9 and TRBJ2-7; D remains unclear. V dropped 2 bases and J dropped 6 bases, with 8 bases sitting between them. Germline CDR1 reads SEHNR; CDR2 reads FQNEAQ (reference sequence). CDR3 size: 12 residues. The CDR3, as DNA: TGTGCCAGCAGCTTATGGAGAGGCGAGCAGTACTTC. Protein: CASSLWRGEQYF.

The V call is TRBV7-2, the J call TRBJ2-5, with 10 bases matching TRBD2. V lost 5 bases and J lost 2; bases outside the gene matches: 8. The CDR3 runs 16 residues. In germline, CDR1 is SGHTA, CDR2 FQGNSA. CDR3 DNA: TGTGCCAGCAGCCCAGGACTAGCGGAAATTCAAGAGACCCAGTACTTC. This translates into CASSPGLAEIQETQYF.

The chain has TRBV28 and TRBJ2-1; D remains ambiguous. Looked up from germline, CDR1 is MDHEN and CDR2 is SYDVKM. The CDR3 runs 14 residues. Trimming cost V 8 bases and J 0 bases, with 11 bases left between them. As DNA, the CDR3 is TGTGCCAGCGGTTCACCCGGCTCCTACAATGAGCAGTTCTTC. Its protein product is CASGSPGSYNEQFF.

This chain joins TRBV6-4 and TRBJ2-1, with 7 bases matching TRBD2. Trimming removed 4 bases from V and 7 bases from J; junction bases left unmatched: 4. CDR1 is MRHNA, CDR2 SNTAGT, per germline. The length of the CDR3 is 13 residues. CDR3 amino acids: CASSGGEGNEQFF. The CDR3 region has the DNA TGTGCCAGCAGTGGCGGGGAGGGGAATGAGCAGTTCTTC.